The sequence of this TCR beta chain was determined in a study of T cell repertoires in cytomegalovirus infection (dated by TCRdb to between 2017 and 2020). Broadly, across the study: The peptide stimulations were aimed at well-studied HLA-B-restricted epitopes as well as recently identified HLA-C-restricted CMV epitopes, whose presentation resists viral immunomodulation. Donor HLA type was relevant to the analysis, because carriage of CMV infection together with the matching HLA type was indicated by public TCR beta signatures. Broader findings and caveats from the paper: The ex vivo response was dominated by HLA-C-restricted CMV-specific TCR beta clonotypes, which also provided the single most frequent clonotype in two of eight donors. Cumulative frequency of public TCR beta family members discriminated carriers of CMV infection plus the relevant HLA type in this cohort and an independent approximately 400-donor cohort.

Trimming costs V 6 bases and J 3 bases, and their ends lie 16 bases apart. Including cysteine and phenylalanine, the CDR3 has 15 amino acids. The sequence is cut down to CDR3 DNA, 45 bases in frame from base 1. Taken from the germline V gene, the CDR1 and CDR2 loops are SGHTA and FQGTGA. The treatment or condition tag for this specimen amounts to: in vitro stimulation with specific CMV peptide epitopes to enrich CMV-specific T cells. This clonotype was seen ten or more times. Its target antigen remains unknown. One base away there is no much larger clone; base qualities are not given. Sequencing instrument: Illumina HiSeq 1500. Using fastp at Q25 and MiXCR, TCRdb reprocessed the public reads and kept productive beta chains. Every entry covers one CDR3 protein and lists the most common genes and DNA from its rows. The sample table records roughly 340,000 distinct CDR3 sequences; 29% of these occur just once. The top ten clonotypes cover 20% of the sample.

Sequencing used cultured PBMCs, obtained from culture after CMV antigen stimulation. The chain is assembled from TRBV7-3 and TRBJ2-3, with TRBD1 as a weak D call on 5 bases. The sequence came from a human donor in good health (CMV status not recorded). Some clones in this sample may be carry-over from other donors' samples. The CDR3 is CASSFGGARTDTQYF. The nucleotide sequence is given as TGTGCCAGCAGTTTCGGTGGGGCGCGGACAGATACGCAGTATTTT.